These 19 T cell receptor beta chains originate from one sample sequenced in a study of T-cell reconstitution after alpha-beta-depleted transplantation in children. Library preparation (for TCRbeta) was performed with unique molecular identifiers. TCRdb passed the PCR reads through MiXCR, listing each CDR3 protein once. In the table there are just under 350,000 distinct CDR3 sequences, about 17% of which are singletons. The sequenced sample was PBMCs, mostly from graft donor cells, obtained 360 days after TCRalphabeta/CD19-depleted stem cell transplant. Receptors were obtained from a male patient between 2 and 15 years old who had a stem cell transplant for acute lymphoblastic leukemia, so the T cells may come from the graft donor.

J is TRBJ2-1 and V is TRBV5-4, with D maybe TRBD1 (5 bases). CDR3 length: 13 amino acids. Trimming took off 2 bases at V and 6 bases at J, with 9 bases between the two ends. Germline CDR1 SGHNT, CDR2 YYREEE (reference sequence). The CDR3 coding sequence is TGTGCCAGCAGCTTTACAGGCCTCAATGAGCAGTTCTTC. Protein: CASSFTGLNEQFF.

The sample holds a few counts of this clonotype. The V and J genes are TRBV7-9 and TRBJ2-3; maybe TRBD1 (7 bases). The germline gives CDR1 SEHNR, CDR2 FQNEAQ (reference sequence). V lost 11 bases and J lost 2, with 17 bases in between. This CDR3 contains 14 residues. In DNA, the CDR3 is TGTGCCGCCTCAGGGGGGATGTTCACAGATACGCAGTATTTT. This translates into CAASGGMFTDTQYF.

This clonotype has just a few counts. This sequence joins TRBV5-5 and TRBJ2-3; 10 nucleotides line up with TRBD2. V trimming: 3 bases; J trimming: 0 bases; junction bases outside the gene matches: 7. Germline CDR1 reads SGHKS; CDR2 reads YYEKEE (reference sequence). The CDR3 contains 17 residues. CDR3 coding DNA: TGTGCCAGCAGCTCTAAAGCGGGAGGGCCCAGCACAGATACGCAGTATTTT. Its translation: CASSSKAGGPSTDTQYF.

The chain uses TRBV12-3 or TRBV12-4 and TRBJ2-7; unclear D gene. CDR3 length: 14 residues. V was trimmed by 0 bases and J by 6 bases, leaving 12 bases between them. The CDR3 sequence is CASSLAGNPIEQYF. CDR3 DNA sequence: TGTGCCAGCAGTTTAGCAGGGAACCCCATCGAGCAGTACTTC.

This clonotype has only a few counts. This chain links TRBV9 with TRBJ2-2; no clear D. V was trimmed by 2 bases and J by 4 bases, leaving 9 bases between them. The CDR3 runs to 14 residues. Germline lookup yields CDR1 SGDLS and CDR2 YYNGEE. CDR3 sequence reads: CASSVRFGTGELFF. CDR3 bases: TGTGCCAGCAGCGTTCGGTTTGGCACCGGGGAGCTGTTTTTT.

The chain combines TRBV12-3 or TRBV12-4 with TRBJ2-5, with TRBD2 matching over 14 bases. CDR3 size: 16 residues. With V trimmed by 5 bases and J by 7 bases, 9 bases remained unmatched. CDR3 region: CASSDLTSGRVGTQYF. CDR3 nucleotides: TGTGCCAGCAGTGACCTGACTAGCGGGAGGGTTGGGACCCAGTACTTC.

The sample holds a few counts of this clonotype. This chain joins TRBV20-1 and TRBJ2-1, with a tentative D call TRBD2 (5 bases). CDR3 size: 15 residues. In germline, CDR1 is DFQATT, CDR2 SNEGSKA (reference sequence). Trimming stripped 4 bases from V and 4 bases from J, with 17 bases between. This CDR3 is CSAMLRDRRYNEQFF. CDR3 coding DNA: TGCAGTGCTATGCTCCGGGATAGGAGGTACAATGAGCAGTTCTTC.

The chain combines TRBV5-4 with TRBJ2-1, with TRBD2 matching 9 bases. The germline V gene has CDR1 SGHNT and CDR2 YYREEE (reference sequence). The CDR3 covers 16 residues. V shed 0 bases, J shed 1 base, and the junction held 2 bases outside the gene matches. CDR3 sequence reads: CASSLGGLASYNEQFF. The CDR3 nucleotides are TGTGCCAGCAGCTTGGGAGGACTAGCGTCCTACAATGAGCAGTTCTTC.

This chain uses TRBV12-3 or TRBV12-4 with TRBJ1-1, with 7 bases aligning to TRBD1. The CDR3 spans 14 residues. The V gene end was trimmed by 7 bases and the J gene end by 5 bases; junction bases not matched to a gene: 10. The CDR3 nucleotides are TGTGCCAGCACCGAGACAGGGAGGAGAACTGAAGCTTTCTTT. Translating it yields CASTETGRRTEAFF.

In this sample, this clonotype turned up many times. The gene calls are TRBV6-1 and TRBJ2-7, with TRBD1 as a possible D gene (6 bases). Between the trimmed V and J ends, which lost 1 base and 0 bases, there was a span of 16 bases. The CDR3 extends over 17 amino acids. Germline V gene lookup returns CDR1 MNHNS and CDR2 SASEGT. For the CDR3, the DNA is TGTGCCAGCAGTGAAGATGGATGGGGGCCTAGCTCCTACGAGCAGTACTTC. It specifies CASSEDGWGPSSYEQYF.

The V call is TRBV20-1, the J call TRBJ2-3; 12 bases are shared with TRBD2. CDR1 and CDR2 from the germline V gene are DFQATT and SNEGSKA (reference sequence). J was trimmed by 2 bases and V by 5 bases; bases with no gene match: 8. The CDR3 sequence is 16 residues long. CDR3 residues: CSAQPGLAGLTDTQYF. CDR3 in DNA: TGCAGTGCTCAGCCGGGACTAGCGGGTCTCACAGATACGCAGTATTTT.

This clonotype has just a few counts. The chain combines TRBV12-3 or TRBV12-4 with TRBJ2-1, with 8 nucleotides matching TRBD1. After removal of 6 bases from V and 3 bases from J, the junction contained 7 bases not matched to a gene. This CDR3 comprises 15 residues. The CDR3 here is CASSPDRDLYNEQFF. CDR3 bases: TGTGCCAGCAGCCCGGACAGGGACCTCTACAATGAGCAGTTCTTC.

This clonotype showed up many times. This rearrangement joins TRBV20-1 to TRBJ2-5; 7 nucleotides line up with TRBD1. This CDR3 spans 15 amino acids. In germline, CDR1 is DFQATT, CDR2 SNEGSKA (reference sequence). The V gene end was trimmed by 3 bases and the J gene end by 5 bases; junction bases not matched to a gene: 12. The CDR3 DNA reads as TGCAGTGCTAGGTTAAGGGCGACAGGGATTGAGACCCAGTACTTC. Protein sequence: CSARLRATGIETQYF.

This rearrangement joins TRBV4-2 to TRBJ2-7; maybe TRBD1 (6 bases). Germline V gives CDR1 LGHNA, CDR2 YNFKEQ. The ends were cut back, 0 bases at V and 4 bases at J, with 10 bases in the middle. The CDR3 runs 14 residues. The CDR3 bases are TGTGCCAGCAGCCAAGATGACAGGACTTACGAGCAGTACTTC. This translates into CASSQDDRTYEQYF.

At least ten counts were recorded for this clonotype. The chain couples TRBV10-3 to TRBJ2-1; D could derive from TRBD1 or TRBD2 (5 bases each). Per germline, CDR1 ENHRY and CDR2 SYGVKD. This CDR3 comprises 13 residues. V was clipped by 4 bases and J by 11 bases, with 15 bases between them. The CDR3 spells CAISGERTGQQFF. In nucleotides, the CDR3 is TGTGCCATCAGTGGGGAGCGAACAGGCCAGCAGTTCTTC.

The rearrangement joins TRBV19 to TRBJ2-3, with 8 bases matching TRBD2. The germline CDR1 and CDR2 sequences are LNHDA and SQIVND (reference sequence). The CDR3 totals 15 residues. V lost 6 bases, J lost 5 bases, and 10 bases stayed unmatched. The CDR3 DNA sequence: TGTGCCAGTAGAGATGCAGCGGGAGTAGAAGATACGCAGTATTTT. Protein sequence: CASRDAAGVEDTQYF.

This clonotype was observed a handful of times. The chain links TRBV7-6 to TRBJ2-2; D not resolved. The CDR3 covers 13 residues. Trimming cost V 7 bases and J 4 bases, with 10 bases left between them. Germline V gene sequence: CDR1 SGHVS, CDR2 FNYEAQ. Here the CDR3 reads CASTTRATGELFF. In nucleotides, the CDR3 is TGTGCCAGCACAACAAGGGCCACCGGGGAGCTGTTTTTT.

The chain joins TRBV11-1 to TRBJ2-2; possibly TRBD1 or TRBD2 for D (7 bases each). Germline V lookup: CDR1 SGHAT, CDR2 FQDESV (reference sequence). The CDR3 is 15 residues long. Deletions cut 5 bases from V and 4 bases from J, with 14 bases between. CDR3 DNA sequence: TGTGCCAGCAGCCTCGGGGGGACAGCCACCGGGGAGCTGTTTTTT. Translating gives CASSLGGTATGELFF.

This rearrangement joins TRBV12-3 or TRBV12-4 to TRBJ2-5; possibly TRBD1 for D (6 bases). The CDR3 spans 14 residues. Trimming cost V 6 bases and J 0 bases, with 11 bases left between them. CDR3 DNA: TGTGCCAGCAGACGGACAGCCAACCAAGAGACCCAGTACTTC. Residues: CASRRTANQETQYF.